The 9 T cell receptor beta chains presented below share a single source sample, sequenced in a study of blood T cell repertoires in COVID-19. The repertoire was sequenced with immunoSEQ multiplex PCR; TCRdb's copy has only in-frame clones and lacks some. The data hold about 200,000 clones, with roughly 88% observed a single time. The sequencing input was peripheral blood. The receptor set was obtained from a man between 50 and 59 years old with COVID-19, enrolled during active disease.

This chain connects TRBV29-1 to TRBJ2-7; TRBD1 might be the D (5 bases). CDR3 size: 12 residues. Germline V gene lookup returns CDR1 SQVTM and CDR2 ANQGSEA. Deletions cut 1 base from V and 3 bases from J, with 7 bases between. The CDR3: CSVEGQGYEQYF. In DNA form, the CDR3 reads TGCAGCGTTGAAGGGCAGGGCTACGAGCAGTACTTC.

The chain links TRBV7-9 to TRBJ1-1, with 8 nucleotides matching TRBD1. The CDR3 sequence is 14 residues long. The ends lost 4 bases at V and 7 bases at J; junction bases unmatched: 8. Germline V gene sequence: CDR1 SEHNR, CDR2 FQNEAQ (reference sequence). CDR3 bases: TGTGCCAGCAGCTCCTACGGGACAGGAAATGAAGCTTTCTTT. Translation gives CASSSYGTGNEAFF.

This clone occurred a few times. The chain employs TRBV7-2 and TRBJ2-4; 9 bases fit TRBD1. This CDR3 is built from 14 residues. Germline V lookup: CDR1 SGHTA, CDR2 FQGNSA. J lost 8 bases, V lost 5 bases, and 7 bases had no gene match. In DNA, the CDR3 is TGTGCCAGCAGCCGCGCGGGACAGGGAGACATTCAGTACTTC. This translates into CASSRAGQGDIQYF.

V and J are TRBV9 and TRBJ2-7; TRBD1 matches at 11 bases. With V trimmed by 4 bases and J by 2 bases, 2 bases remained unmatched. Per the germline V gene, CDR1 is SGDLS and CDR2 is YYNGEE. The CDR3 totals 14 residues. The CDR3: CASSPGQGAYEQYF. The CDR3 DNA reads as TGTGCCAGCAGCCCGGGACAGGGGGCCTACGAGCAGTACTTC.

The chain has TRBV6-2 or TRBV6-3 and TRBJ2-3; D is possibly TRBD2 (6 bases). This CDR3 spans 15 amino acids. With 6 bases removed from V and 3 bases from J, the gap between germline ends came to 16 bases. Germline loops: CDR1 MNHEY, CDR2 SVGEGT. Here the CDR3 DNA reads TGTGCCAGCAGCTGGGACTCGACTAGTACAGATACGCAGTATTTT. Translating gives CASSWDSTSTDTQYF.

The chain carries TRBV28 and TRBJ1-4; D gene uncertain. This CDR3 contains 14 residues. The V end lost 6 bases, the J end lost 7 bases, and 15 bases lay between the germline ends. CDR1 is MDHEN and CDR2 is SYDVKM in the germline V gene. CDR3 coding DNA: TGTGCCAGCAGCGGAGGGCAGGAGGGTGAAAAACTGTTTTTT. This sequence encodes CASSGGQEGEKLFF.

This clone was found once. This chain connects TRBV6-5 to TRBJ2-3, with 7 nucleotides matching TRBD2. The CDR3 has 15 amino acids. With V trimmed by 4 bases and J by 4 bases, 8 bases remained unmatched. From germline, CDR1 is MNHEY and CDR2 SVGAGI. The CDR3 loop is CASSSTGRGSDTQYF. The CDR3 DNA sequence: TGTGCCAGCAGTTCGACTGGGAGGGGATCAGATACGCAGTATTTT.

The chain employs TRBV5-8 and TRBJ2-1; D remains unclear. This CDR3 has 14 amino acids. V was trimmed by 5 bases and J by 3 bases, leaving 12 bases between them. From germline, CDR1 is SGHTS and CDR2 YDEGEE. The CDR3, as DNA: TGTGCCAGCAGATGGCAGAGACTCTACAATGAGCAGTTCTTC. This sequence encodes CASRWQRLYNEQFF.

The chain employs TRBV6-2 or TRBV6-3 and TRBJ1-2, with a possible D match to TRBD1 (5 bases). The germline V gene has CDR1 MNHEY and CDR2 SVGEGT. This CDR3 spans 15 amino acids. Trimming pared 5 bases from V and 3 bases from J, leaving 16 bases between. CDR3 DNA: TGTGCCAGCAGTGACCCACCCTCAGGGCACTATGGCTACACCTTC. Protein product: CASSDPPSGHYGYTF.